The next 15 T cell receptor beta chains were all read from a single sample in a study of molecular identifiers for immune sequencing clone quantification. TCRdb independently ran MiXCR on the PCR reads; one entry per CDR3 protein. The repertoire includes roughly 50,000 distinct CDR3 sequences, roughly a quarter of them detected once, and 1.5% to 2% sits in the top ten. Sequencing was carried out using naive CD8+ T cells from blood, with Jurkat cell RNA spiked in. The subset was: FACS-sorted CD8+CD4-CCR7+CD45RA+ naive T cells. Every receptor here comes from a human donor in good health. Some libraries in this study had Jurkat cell RNA spiked in.

The sample holds many counts of this clonotype. V gene TRBV3-1 combines with J gene TRBJ2-3; TRBD1 or TRBD2 may be the D gene (5 bases each). CDR1 and CDR2 from the germline V gene are LGHDT and YNNKEL (reference sequence). V was pared by 0 bases and J by 0 bases, with 10 bases between. This CDR3 is 16 amino acids long. The CDR3, as DNA: TGTGCCAGCAGCCAAGAGGGGGTTCTAAGCACAGATACGCAGTATTTT. It yields the protein CASSQEGVLSTDTQYF.

This clonotype was detected ten times or more. The rearrangement joins TRBV11-2 to TRBJ2-3, with 8 bases identical to TRBD2. The CDR3 has 20 residues. The junction had 14 bases not matched to a gene; V was cut back by 0 bases and J by 0 bases. Germline V gene lookup returns CDR1 SGHAT and CDR2 FQNNGV. The CDR3 bases are TGTGCCAGCAGCTTAGATGTGTTCCAGCGGGGGCCCTCTAGCACAGATACGCAGTATTTT. As protein: CASSLDVFQRGPSSTDTQYF.

This clonotype was counted many times. The J gene is TRBJ1-6, the V gene TRBV20-1; D unclear. Trimming took 5 bases from V and 9 from J, leaving 14 bases between them. Germline V lookup: CDR1 DFQATT, CDR2 SNEGSKA (reference sequence). This CDR3 comprises 13 residues. The CDR3 DNA reads as TGCAGTGCTGGGGTTATGTTACTTTCACCCCTCCACTTT. As protein: CSAGVMLLSPLHF.

V usage is TRBV7-3 and J usage is TRBJ2-3; tentative D call: TRBD1 (6 bases). Trimming removed 2 bases at V and 0 bases at J, with 6 bases between. There are 14 residues in the CDR3. Germline CDR1 and CDR2: SGHTA and FQGTGA. For the CDR3, the DNA is TGTGCCAGCAGCTTAGACAGGAGCACAGATACGCAGTATTTT. This gives the protein CASSLDRSTDTQYF.

This clonotype was detected ten times or more. The chain couples TRBV4-2 to TRBJ2-7, with TRBD1 matching 10 bases. V lost 2 bases, J lost 4 bases, and 5 bases stayed unmatched. Per germline, CDR1 LGHNA and CDR2 YNFKEQ. The CDR3 length is 15 residues. CDR3 DNA sequence: TGTGCCAGCAGCCAACGGACAGGGGGAACGTACGAGCAGTACTTC. Translating gives CASSQRTGGTYEQYF.

J is TRBJ2-7 and V is TRBV30; D may be TRBD1 or TRBD2 (5 bases each). CDR3 length: 14 amino acids. V shed 1 base and J shed 4 bases, with 14 bases lying between them. Germline-derived CDR1 and CDR2 are GTSNPN and SVGIG (reference sequence). CDR3 coding DNA: TGTGCCTGGAGTGCCCACGGGGCCTTTTACGAGCAGTACTTC. Its translation: CAWSAHGAFYEQYF.

This clonotype came up many times. This chain uses TRBV13 with TRBJ2-5, with 11 positions matching TRBD1. Looked up from germline, CDR1 is PRHDT and CDR2 is FYEKMQ (reference sequence). V shed 3 bases, J shed 1 base, and the junction held 4 bases outside the gene matches. This CDR3 is 16 amino acids long. CDR3 residues: CASSFRTGGLQETQYF. CDR3 DNA sequence: TGTGCCAGCAGCTTTAGGACAGGGGGCCTCCAAGAGACCCAGTACTTC.

This chain connects TRBV7-9 to TRBJ1-5; D ambiguous. V was cut by 1 base and J by 4 bases, with 8 bases left in between. CDR1 is SEHNR, CDR2 FQNEAQ, per germline (reference sequence). The CDR3 contains 14 residues. CDR3 DNA: TGTGCCAGCAGCTTAGGGTCAGTTAATCAGCCCCAGCATTTT. Protein: CASSLGSVNQPQHF. The variable domain in full, with the rest retrieved from reference TRBV7-9 and TRBJ1-5, is DTGVSQNPRHKITKRGQNVTFRCDPISEHNRLYWYRQTLGQGPEFLTYFQNEAQLEKSRLLSDRFSAERPKGSFSTLEIQRTEQGDSAMYLCASSLGSVNQPQHFGDGTRLSIL.

This clonotype has a handful of counts. The rearrangement joins TRBV27 to TRBJ1-5; no definite D call. This CDR3 comprises 14 residues. Trimming shortened V by 6 bases and J by 6 bases, and 15 bases separated the two germline ends. Germline-derived CDR1 and CDR2 are MNHEY and SMNVEV (reference sequence). The CDR3 is CASSPVPVSQPQHF. DNA of the CDR3: TGTGCCAGCAGCCCCGTTCCGGTGAGTCAGCCCCAGCATTTT.

Many counts were recorded for this clonotype. This chain connects TRBV3-1 to TRBJ1-1; tentative D call: TRBD1 (5 bases). The CDR3 runs to 12 residues. The V end lost 6 bases, the J end lost 5 bases, and 10 bases lay between the germline ends. Germline-derived CDR1 and CDR2 are LGHDT and YNNKEL (reference sequence). The CDR3 DNA follows: TGTGCCAGCAGTGGGGGGTGGACTGAAGCTTTCTTT. Amino acid sequence: CASSGGWTEAFF. The whole variable domain, remainder taken from reference TRBV3-1 and TRBJ1-1, is DTAVSQTPKYLVTQMGNDKSIKCEQNLGHDTMYWYKQDSKKFLKIMFSYNNKELIINETVPNRFSPKSPDKAHLNLHINSLELGDSAVYFCASSGGWTEAFFGQGTRLTVV.

To note about this clonotype: A read error may explain this, as a much larger clone is one base away. The chain links TRBV5-4 to TRBJ2-4, with 9 bases fitting TRBD2. The CDR3 consists of 18 residues. Per the germline V gene, CDR1 is SGHNT and CDR2 is YYREEE (reference sequence). After removal of 2 bases from V and 0 bases from J, the junction contained 9 bases not matched to a gene. The CDR3 spells CASSFGRGGAIAKNIQYF. CDR3 in DNA: TGTGCCAGCAGCTTTGGTCGCGGGGGGGCCATAGCCAAAAACATTCAGTACTTC.

With regard to this clonotype: A much larger clone differs by one base, so this may be a read error. This sequence joins TRBV4-3 and TRBJ1-4; D might be TRBD1 (5 bases). Per germline, CDR1 LGHNA and CDR2 YSLEER. The CDR3 is made up of 13 amino acids. The CDR3: CASSPDSDEELFF. CDR3 coding DNA: TGCGCCAGCAGCCCTGACAGCGATGAAGAACTGTTTTTT.

The V and J genes are TRBV25-1 and TRBJ1-2, with a weak D call TRBD1 (5 bases). The CDR3 sequence is 16 residues long. The germline gives CDR1 MGHDK, CDR2 SYGVNS. The V end lost 3 bases, the J end lost 7 bases, and 21 bases lay between the germline ends. The CDR3 spells CASSDDSTLFFCGYTF. The CDR3, as DNA: TGTGCCAGCAGTGATGACAGTACCCTTTTTTTCTGTGGCTACACCTTC.

The chain is built from TRBV27 and TRBJ2-3; unclear D gene. The CDR3 runs to 12 residues. The V end lost 8 bases, the J end lost 3 bases, and 9 bases lay between the germline ends. Germline V lookup: CDR1 MNHEY, CDR2 SMNVEV (reference sequence). The CDR3 sequence: CASGFGTDTQYF. The DNA for the CDR3 is TGTGCCAGCGGCTTCGGAACAGATACGCAGTATTTT.

The sample holds a few counts of this clonotype. V is TRBV12-3 or TRBV12-4 and J is TRBJ2-7; D call uncertain. V was shortened by 6 bases and J by 3 bases, with 9 bases between the two germline ends. The CDR3 runs to 12 residues. The CDR3 DNA reads as TGTGCCAGCAGCCCGATCCTCTACGAGCAGTACTTC. Translation gives CASSPILYEQYF.